This TCR beta chain is drawn from a study of T cell repertoires in cytomegalovirus infection. Study outcomes and limitations: Summed frequency of public TCR beta families distinguished CMV carriers with the relevant HLA. Clonotype analysis showed dominance of the ex vivo response by HLA-C-restricted CMV-specific TCR beta clonotypes.

One entry per CDR3 protein results from TCRdb running MiXCR on the reads. Of a few hundred thousand distinct CDR3 sequences listed, roughly a fifth are singletons. The table lists this clonotype with a count of one. Antigen: not known. V lost 4 bases, J lost 3 bases, and 8 bases stayed unmatched. Germline CDR1 SQVTM, CDR2 ANQGSEA. This CDR3 is 15 amino acids long. The chain recombines TRBV29-1 with TRBJ2-5, with 10 bases that match TRBD1. Sequenced material: cultured PBMCs, taken from culture after CMV antigen stimulation. The clonotype comes from a human donor in good health (CMV status not recorded). Some clones in this sample may be carry-over from other donors' samples. The CDR3 protein is CSVAEGTGAEETQYF. DNA for the CDR3: TGCAGCGTTGCCGAGGGGACAGGGGCCGAAGAGACCCAGTACTTC.